This TCR beta chain derives from a study of cytomegalovirus exposure and HLA in healthy donors. Study as a whole: Samples from HLA-typed donors yielded about 86 million unique TCRs in an early data release.

Nominally healthy donors provided the samples, though records likely missed some immune exposures. CDR1 GTSNPN and CDR2 SVGIG come from the germline V gene (reference sequence). The J segment lost 6 bases and the V segment lost 6 bases, leaving 8 bases of the junction unmatched. This CDR3 spans 13 amino acids. Findings of the study overall: In a later analysis, TCR beta V- and J-gene trimming showed a link to a missense DCLRE1C variant. Later analysis identified about 15,000 TCR beta sequences associated with HLA alleles, using a false discovery rate threshold of 0.05.

PCR involved 60 Vbeta and 13 Jbeta primers. Data came from immunoSEQ multiplex PCR; TCRdb stores just in-frame clones and leaves some out. Of roughly 120,000 clones in the sample, roughly 79% were seen once. Comments on this clone: Its matching antigen is unknown.

The sequencing sample was made of PBMCs. This clonotype was obtained from a woman in her twenties or thirties in good health and CMV-seronegative. The V and J genes are TRBV30 and TRBJ1-5, with 7 bases matching TRBD1. CDR3 bases: TGTGCCTGCACAACAGGGGTACTTCAGCCCCAGCATTTT. This sequence encodes CACTTGVLQPQHF.